This TCR beta chain was sequenced in a study of cytomegalovirus exposure and HLA in healthy donors. Findings and limits, study-wide: The authors later found most CMV-associated TCR beta chains appeared HLA-restricted. When presence/absence was analysed, sequencing depth was taken to be roughly uniform across donors. Usually a TCR sequence was rare, but some public TCRs were found in many donors.

The V end lost 4 bases, the J end lost 6 bases, and 10 bases lay between the germline ends. This CDR3 is 12 amino acids long. CDR1 SGDLS and CDR2 YYNGEE come from the germline V gene. Turning to this clone: Its cognate antigen is unknown.

The donors (healthy individuals) were bone marrow donors. Researchers ran the PCR with 60 Vbeta and 13 Jbeta primers. Assay used: immunoSEQ multiplex PCR; TCRdb lists only in-frame clones, some missing. Counted here are under 200,000 clones, around three quarters occurring once; the ten biggest clones make up under 2.5%. The TCR sequence derives from a man aged 50 to 60 in good health and CMV-seropositive. V and J are TRBV9 and TRBJ1-1; D is unresolved. Material for sequencing was PBMCs. CDR3: CASSKTGAEAFF. CDR3 bases: TGTGCCAGCAGCAAAACCGGAGCTGAAGCTTTCTTT.